This entry features one TCR beta chain sequence. The record originates from a study of blood T cell repertoires in COVID-19. Study background: Donors in the United States, Italy and Spain gave samples during acute or convalescent COVID-19. T cells, B-cell-depleted T cells, or PBMCs provided the cDNA or gDNA that served as material.

Per the study methods: Counts of nucleated cells, estimated from reference gene primer amplification, were obtained. The method was immunoSEQ multiplex PCR; TCRdb's version includes in-frame clones alone and lacks a portion of them. Clone size and the V and J calls come from that table; the DNA yielded D and trimming. The table lists around 230,000 clones, roughly 82% of them singletons. CDR3 length equals 16 residues. Looked up from germline, CDR1 is LNHDA and CDR2 is SQIVND (reference sequence). With 4 bases clipped from V and 7 bases from J, the junction kept 13 bases outside the gene matches. The specimen was peripheral blood. The V gene is TRBV19, the J gene TRBJ2-1; 7 positions agree with TRBD2. The clonotype comes from a middle-aged man who had recovered from COVID-19. The CDR3 coding sequence is TGTGCCAGTAGTAGTCCGGGGGACTACGAGAAGAATGAGCAGTTCTTC. Translating it yields CASSSPGDYEKNEQFF.